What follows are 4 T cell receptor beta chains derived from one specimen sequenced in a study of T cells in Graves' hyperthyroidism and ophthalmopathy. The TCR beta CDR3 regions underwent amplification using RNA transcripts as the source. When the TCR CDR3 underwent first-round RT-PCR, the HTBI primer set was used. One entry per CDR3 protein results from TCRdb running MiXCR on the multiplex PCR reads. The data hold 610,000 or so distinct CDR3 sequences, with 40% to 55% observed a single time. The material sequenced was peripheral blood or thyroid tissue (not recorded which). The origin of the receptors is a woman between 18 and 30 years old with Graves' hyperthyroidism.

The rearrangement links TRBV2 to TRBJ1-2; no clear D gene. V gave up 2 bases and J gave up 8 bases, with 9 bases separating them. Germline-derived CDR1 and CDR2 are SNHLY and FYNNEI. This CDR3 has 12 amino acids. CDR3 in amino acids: CASSEPAGGYTF. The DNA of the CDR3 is TGTGCCAGCAGTGAACCAGCGGGAGGCTACACCTTC. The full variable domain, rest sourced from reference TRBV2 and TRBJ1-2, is EPEVTQTPSHQVTQMGQEVILRCVPISNHLYFYWYRQILGQKVEFLVSFYNNEISEKSEIFDDQFSVERPDGSNFTLKIRSTKLEDSAMYFCASSEPAGGYTFGSGTRLTVV.

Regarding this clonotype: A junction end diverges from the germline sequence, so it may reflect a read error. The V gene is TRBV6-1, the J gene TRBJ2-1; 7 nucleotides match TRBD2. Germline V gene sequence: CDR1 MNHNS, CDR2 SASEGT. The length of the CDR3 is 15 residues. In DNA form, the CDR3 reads TGTGCCAGCAGTTGGTCGAGCGGGACCTACAATGGGCAGTCCTTC. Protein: CASSWSSGTYNGQSF.

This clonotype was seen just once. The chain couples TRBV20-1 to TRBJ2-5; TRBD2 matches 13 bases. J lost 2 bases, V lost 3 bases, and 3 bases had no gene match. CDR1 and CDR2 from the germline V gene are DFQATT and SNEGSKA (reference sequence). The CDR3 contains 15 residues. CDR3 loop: CSARGTSGVQETQYF. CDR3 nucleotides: TGCAGTGCTAGGGGGACTAGCGGGGTTCAAGAGACCCAGTACTTC.

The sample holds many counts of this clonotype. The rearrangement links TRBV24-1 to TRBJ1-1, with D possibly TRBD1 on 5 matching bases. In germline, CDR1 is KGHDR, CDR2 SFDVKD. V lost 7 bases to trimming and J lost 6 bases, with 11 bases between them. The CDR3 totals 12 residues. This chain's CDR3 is CATSLDTPEAFF. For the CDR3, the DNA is TGTGCCACCAGCCTGGACACCCCTGAAGCTTTCTTT.